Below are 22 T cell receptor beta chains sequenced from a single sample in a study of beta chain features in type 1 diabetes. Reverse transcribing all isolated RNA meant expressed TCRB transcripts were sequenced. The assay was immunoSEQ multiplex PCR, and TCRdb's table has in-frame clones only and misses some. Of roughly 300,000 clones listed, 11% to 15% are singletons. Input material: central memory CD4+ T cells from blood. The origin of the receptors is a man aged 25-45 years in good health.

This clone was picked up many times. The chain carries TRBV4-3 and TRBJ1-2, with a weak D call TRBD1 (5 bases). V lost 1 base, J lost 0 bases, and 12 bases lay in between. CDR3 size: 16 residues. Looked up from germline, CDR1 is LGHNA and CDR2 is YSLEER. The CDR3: CASSQGHKGTNYGYTF. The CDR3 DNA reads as TGCGCCAGCAGCCAAGGTCATAAGGGGACTAACTATGGCTACACCTTC.

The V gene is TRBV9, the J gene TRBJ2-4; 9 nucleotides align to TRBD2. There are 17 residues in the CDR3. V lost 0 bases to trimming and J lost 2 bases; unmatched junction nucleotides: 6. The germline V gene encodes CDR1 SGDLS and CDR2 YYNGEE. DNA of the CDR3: TGTGCCAGCAGCGTAGACCCTCTAGCGGGGACCAAAAACATTCAGTACTTC. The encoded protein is CASSVDPLAGTKNIQYF.

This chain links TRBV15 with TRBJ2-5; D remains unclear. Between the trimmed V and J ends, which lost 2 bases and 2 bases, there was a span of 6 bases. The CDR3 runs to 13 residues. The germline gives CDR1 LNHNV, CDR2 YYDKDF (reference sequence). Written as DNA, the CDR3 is TGTGCCACCAGCAGATCGGGTCAAGAGACCCAGTACTTC. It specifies CATSRSGQETQYF. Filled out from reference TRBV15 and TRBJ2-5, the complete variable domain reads DAMVIQNPRYQVTQFGKPVTLSCSQTLNHNVMYWYQQKSSQAPKLLFHYYDKDFNNEADTPDNFQSRRPNTSFCFLDIRSPGLGDTAMYLCATSRSGQETQYFGPGTRLLVL.

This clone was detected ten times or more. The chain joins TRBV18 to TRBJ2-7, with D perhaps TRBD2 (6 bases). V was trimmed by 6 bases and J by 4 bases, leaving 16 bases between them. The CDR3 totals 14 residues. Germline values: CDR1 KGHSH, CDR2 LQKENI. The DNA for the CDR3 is TGTGCCAGCTCCCAAATGGGACTTACATACGAGCAGTACGTC. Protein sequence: CASSQMGLTYEQYV.

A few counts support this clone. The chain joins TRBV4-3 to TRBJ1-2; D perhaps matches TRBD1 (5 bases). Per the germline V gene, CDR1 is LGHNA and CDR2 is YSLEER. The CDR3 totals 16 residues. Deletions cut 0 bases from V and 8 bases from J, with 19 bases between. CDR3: CASSQDGGASSRGYTF. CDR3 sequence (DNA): TGCGCCAGCAGCCAAGATGGAGGGGCGAGCTCTCGGGGCTACACCTTC.

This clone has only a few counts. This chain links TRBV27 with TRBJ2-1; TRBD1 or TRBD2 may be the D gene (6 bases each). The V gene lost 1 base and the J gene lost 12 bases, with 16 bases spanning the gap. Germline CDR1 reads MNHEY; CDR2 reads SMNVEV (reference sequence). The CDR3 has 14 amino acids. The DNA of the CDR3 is TGTGCCAGCAGTTTATTAGCGCTCGGGGGCGGGCAGTTCTTC. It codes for CASSLLALGGGQFF.

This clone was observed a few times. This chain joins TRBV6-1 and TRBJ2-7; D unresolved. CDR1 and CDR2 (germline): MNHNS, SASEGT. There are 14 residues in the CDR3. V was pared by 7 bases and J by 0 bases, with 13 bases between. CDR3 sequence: CASKPGPSSYEQYV. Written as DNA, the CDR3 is TGTGCCAGCAAGCCGGGCCCAAGCTCCTACGAGCAGTACGTC.

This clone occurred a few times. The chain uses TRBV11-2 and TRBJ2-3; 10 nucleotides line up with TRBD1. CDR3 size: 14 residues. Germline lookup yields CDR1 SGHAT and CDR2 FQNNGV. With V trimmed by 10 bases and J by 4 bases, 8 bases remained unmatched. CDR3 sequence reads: CATRDRGFSDTQYF. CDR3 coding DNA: TGTGCCACCCGGGACAGGGGATTTTCAGATACGCAGTATTTT.

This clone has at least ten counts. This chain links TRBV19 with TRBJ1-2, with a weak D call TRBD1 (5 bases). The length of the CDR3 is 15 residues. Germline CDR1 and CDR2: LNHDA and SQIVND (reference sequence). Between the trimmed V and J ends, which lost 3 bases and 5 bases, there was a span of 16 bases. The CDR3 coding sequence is TGTGCCAGTAGTATGCGTTCCAGGGACGGATATGGCTACACCTTC. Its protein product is CASSMRSRDGYGYTF. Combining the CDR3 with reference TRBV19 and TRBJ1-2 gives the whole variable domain DGGITQSPKYLFRKEGQNVTLSCEQNLNHDAMYWYRQDPGQGLRLIYYSQIVNDFQKGDIAEGYSVSREKKESFPLTVTSAQKNPTAFYLCASSMRSRDGYGYTFGSGTRLTVV.

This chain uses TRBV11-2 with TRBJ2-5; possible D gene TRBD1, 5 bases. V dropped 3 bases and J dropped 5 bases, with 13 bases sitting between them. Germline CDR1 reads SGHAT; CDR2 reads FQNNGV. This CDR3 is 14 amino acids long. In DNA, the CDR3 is TGTGCCAGCAGCTTTGGCAGGGCTGGGGAGACCCAGTACTTC. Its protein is CASSFGRAGETQYF.

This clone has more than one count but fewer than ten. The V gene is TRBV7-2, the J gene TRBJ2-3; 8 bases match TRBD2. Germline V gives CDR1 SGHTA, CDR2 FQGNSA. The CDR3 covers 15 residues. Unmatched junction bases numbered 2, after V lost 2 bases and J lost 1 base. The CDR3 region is CASSLLGLGTDTQYF. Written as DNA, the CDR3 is TGTGCCAGCAGCTTATTGGGACTAGGCACAGATACGCAGTATTTT.

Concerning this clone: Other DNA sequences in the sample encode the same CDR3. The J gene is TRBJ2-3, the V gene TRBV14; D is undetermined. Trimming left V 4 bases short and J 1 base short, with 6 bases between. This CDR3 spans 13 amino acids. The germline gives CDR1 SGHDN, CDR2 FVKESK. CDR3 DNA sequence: TGTGCCAGCAGCCTCCAAGGCACAGATACGCAGTATTTT. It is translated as CASSLQGTDTQYF.

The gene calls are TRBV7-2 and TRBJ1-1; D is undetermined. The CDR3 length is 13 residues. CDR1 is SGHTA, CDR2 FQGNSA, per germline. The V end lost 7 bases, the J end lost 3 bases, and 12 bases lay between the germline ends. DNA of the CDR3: TGTGCCAGCAACATGAACACTCACACTGAAGCTTTCTTT. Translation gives CASNMNTHTEAFF. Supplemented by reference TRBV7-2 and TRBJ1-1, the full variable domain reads GAGVSQSPSNKVTEKGKDVELRCDPISGHTALYWYRQSLGQGLEFLIYFQGNSAPDKSGLPSDRFSAERTGGSVSTLTIQRTQQEDSAVYLCASNMNTHTEAFFGQGTRLTVV.

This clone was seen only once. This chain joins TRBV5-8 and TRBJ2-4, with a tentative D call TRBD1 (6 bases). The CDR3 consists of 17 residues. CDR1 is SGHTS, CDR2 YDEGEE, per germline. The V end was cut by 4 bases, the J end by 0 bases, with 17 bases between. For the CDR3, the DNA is TGTGCCAGCAGCCAGCCCCCCGCAGGGGTAGCCAAAAACATTCAGTACTTC. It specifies CASSQPPAGVAKNIQYF.

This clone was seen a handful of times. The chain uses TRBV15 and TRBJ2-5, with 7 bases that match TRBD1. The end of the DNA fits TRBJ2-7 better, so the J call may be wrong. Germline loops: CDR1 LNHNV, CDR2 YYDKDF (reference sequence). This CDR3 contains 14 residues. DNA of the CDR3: TGTGCCACCAGCAGAGACCTGACAGGGAACGAGCAGTACTTC. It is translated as CATSRDLTGNEQYF.

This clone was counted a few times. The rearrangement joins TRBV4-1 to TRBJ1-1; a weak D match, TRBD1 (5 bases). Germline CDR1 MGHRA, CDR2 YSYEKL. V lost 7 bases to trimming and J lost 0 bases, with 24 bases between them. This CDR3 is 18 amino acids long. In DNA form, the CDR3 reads TGCGCCAGCACTCCCCAGGGTTCCCAGGTTAGCATGAACACTGAAGCTTTCTTT. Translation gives CASTPQGSQVSMNTEAFF.

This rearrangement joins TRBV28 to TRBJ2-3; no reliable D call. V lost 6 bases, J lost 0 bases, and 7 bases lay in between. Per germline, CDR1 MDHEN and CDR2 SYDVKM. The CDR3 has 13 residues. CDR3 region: CASSVYSTDTQYF. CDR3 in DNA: TGTGCCAGCAGCGTCTATAGCACAGATACGCAGTATTTT.

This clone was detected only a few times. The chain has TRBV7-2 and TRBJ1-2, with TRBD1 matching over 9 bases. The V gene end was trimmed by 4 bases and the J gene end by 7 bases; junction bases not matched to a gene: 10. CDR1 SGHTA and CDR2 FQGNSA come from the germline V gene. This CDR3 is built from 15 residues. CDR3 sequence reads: CASSYPGQGAGGYTF. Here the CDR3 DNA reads TGTGCCAGCAGCTACCCGGGACAGGGTGCGGGTGGCTACACCTTC.

The CDR3 reads CASSFSTSGKETQYF. For the CDR3, the DNA is TGTGCCAGCAGCTTCTCGACTAGCGGGAAAGAGACCCAGTACTTC. The rearrangement uses TRBV11-2 and TRBJ2-5, with 11 bases identical to TRBD2. The V gene end was trimmed by 3 bases and the J gene end by 3 bases; junction bases not matched to a gene: 3. Per the germline V gene, CDR1 is SGHAT and CDR2 is FQNNGV. The CDR3 is 15 amino acids.

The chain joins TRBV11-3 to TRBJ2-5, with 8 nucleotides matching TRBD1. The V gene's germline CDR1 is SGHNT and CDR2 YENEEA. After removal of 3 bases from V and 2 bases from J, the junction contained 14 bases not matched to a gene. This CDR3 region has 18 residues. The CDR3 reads CASSLPLPGQGRQETQYF. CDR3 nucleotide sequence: TGTGCCAGCAGCTTGCCACTTCCTGGACAGGGCAGACAAGAGACCCAGTACTTC.

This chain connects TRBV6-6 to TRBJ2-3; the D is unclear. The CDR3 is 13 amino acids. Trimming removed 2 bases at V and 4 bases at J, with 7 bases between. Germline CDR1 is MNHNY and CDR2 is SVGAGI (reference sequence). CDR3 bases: TGTGCCAGCAGTTACAGGTACCCAGATACGCAGTATTTT. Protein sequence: CASSYRYPDTQYF.

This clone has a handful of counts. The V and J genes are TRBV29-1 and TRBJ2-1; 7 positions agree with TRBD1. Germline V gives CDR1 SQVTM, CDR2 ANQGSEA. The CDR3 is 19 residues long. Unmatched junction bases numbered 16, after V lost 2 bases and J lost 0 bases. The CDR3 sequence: CSVELQGQMARSSYNEQFF. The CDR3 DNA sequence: TGCAGCGTTGAATTACAGGGACAGATGGCTCGGAGCTCCTACAATGAGCAGTTCTTC.